The 17 T cell receptor beta chains below come from one sample, sequenced in a study of shared T cell receptors in the human thymus. The assay was immunoSEQ multiplex PCR, and TCRdb's table has in-frame clones only and misses some. Of hundreds of thousands of clones in the sample, 70% to 80% were seen once. A further study also used this sample, focusing on human thymus T cells.

The sample taken for sequencing was thymocytes. These receptors originate from a boy under three years old with a congenital heart defect.

The chain links TRBV11-2 to TRBJ2-7, with D tentatively TRBD2 (5 bases). The CDR3 covers 15 residues. Germline-derived CDR1 and CDR2 are SGHAT and FQNNGV. The ends were cut back, 7 bases at V and 6 bases at J, with 22 bases in the middle. In nucleotides, the CDR3 is TGTGCCAGCAAACCCGGCGGCCCAGCGGACGGCGAGCAGTACTTC. This sequence encodes CASKPGGPADGEQYF.

V gene TRBV25-1 combines with J gene TRBJ2-7; 7 bases are a match to TRBD1. Germline-derived CDR1 and CDR2 are MGHDK and SYGVNS. CDR3 size: 14 residues. Unmatched junction bases numbered 9, after V lost 6 bases and J lost 4 bases. The CDR3 region has the DNA TGTGCCAGCAGCAGCTCTGGGACAGCTTACGAGCAGTACTTC. Its protein product is CASSSSGTAYEQYF.

This rearrangement joins TRBV5-1 to TRBJ2-3, with D possibly being TRBD1 (6 bases). V lost 3 bases and J lost 4, with 9 bases in between. Germline CDR1 reads SGHRS; CDR2 reads YFSETQ. The CDR3 is 13 residues long. The CDR3 spells CASSSGVADTQYF. For the CDR3, the DNA is TGCGCCAGCAGCTCAGGGGTTGCAGATACGCAGTATTTT.

The chain employs TRBV4-3 and TRBJ2-5; TRBD2 agrees at 9 bases. V gave up 0 bases and J gave up 5 bases; unmatched junction bases: 10. This CDR3 has 17 residues. Germline V lookup: CDR1 LGHNA, CDR2 YSLEER. The DNA for the CDR3 is TGCGCCAGCAGCCAAGACGTAGCGGGAGAGGCAGGTGAGACCCAGTACTTC. Residues: CASSQDVAGEAGETQYF.

This sequence joins TRBV5-6 and TRBJ2-1; 9 positions match TRBD2. The trim removed 0 bases at V and 9 bases at J, leaving 4 bases unmatched. The CDR3 extends over 14 amino acids. Germline values: CDR1 SGHDT, CDR2 YYEEEE. The CDR3 sequence: CASSLVAGEAEQFF. The CDR3 coding sequence is TGTGCCAGCAGCTTGGTAGCGGGAGAAGCTGAGCAGTTCTTC.

The J gene is TRBJ2-2, the V gene TRBV7-2; D possibly corresponds to TRBD2 (6 bases). The germline CDR1 and CDR2 sequences are SGHTA and FQGNSA. This CDR3 spans 18 amino acids. V was cut by 1 base and J by 0 bases, with 15 bases left in between. The DNA of the CDR3 is TGTGCCAGCAGCTTAGAGGCGGGACTCTTCGCGAACACCGGGGAGCTGTTTTTT. Protein: CASSLEAGLFANTGELFF.

The chain combines TRBV4-1 with TRBJ1-2; 8 nucleotides match TRBD1. Germline CDR1 reads MGHRA; CDR2 reads YSYEKL. The CDR3 is 15 residues long. V was pared by 0 bases and J by 3 bases, with 3 bases of the junction left unmatched. CDR3 in amino acids: CASSQDGQGDYGYTF. The DNA of the CDR3 is TGCGCCAGCAGCCAAGATGGACAGGGAGACTATGGCTACACCTTC.

DNA for the CDR3: TGCAGCGTTTGTGACAGGGGGGCGACTGAAGCTTTCTTT. It yields the protein CSVCDRGATEAFF. This rearrangement joins TRBV29-1 to TRBJ1-1, with 9 nucleotides matching TRBD1. The length of the CDR3 is 13 residues. V lost 5 bases, J lost 5 bases, and 6 bases stayed unmatched. In germline, CDR1 is SQVTM, CDR2 ANQGSEA.

V is TRBV29-1 and J is TRBJ1-2, with D perhaps matching TRBD1 (6 bases). CDR1 and CDR2 from the germline V gene are SQVTM and ANQGSEA. The CDR3 totals 15 residues. Trimming left V 6 bases short and J 3 bases short, with 20 bases between. This CDR3 is CSVDMKGGSHYGYTF. The CDR3 DNA reads TGCAGCGTCGATATGAAGGGGGGGTCACACTATGGCTACACCTTC.

This rearrangement joins TRBV4-2 to TRBJ2-7; 7 bases map to TRBD2. The CDR3 runs 14 residues. The trim removed 1 base at V and 9 bases at J, leaving 9 bases unmatched. Germline CDR1 reads LGHNA; CDR2 reads YNFKEQ. The CDR3 loop reads CASSQGLAREPQYF. CDR3 in DNA: TGTGCCAGCAGCCAAGGACTAGCAAGAGAACCGCAGTACTTC.

The gene calls are TRBV28 and TRBJ1-4; possibly TRBD1 for D (5 bases). The CDR3 totals 19 residues. Trimming stripped 2 bases from V and 5 bases from J, with 24 bases between. Germline V lookup: CDR1 MDHEN, CDR2 SYDVKM. The CDR3 loop reads CASSLLPYRIRARNEKLFF. The CDR3 bases are TGTGCCAGCAGTTTACTTCCCTACAGGATTCGGGCTCGGAATGAAAAACTGTTTTTT. The full variable domain, completed using reference TRBV28 and TRBJ1-4, is DVKVTQSSRYLVKRTGEKVFLECVQDMDHENMFWYRQDPGLGLRLIYFSYDVKMKEKGDIPEGYSVSREKKERFSLILESASTNQTSMYLCASSLLPYRIRARNEKLFFGSGTQLSVL.

This clone was picked up one time. This chain joins TRBV2 and TRBJ1-2, with D possibly matching TRBD1 (5 bases). CDR3 length: 16 residues. Germline V gives CDR1 SNHLY, CDR2 FYNNEI. The V end was cut by 0 bases, the J end by 1 base, with 12 bases between. The CDR3 DNA reads TGTGCCAGCAGTGAAGCAGGAGGGGACCTTAACTATGGCTACACCTTC. This sequence encodes CASSEAGGDLNYGYTF.

This clone was found once. V is TRBV15 and J is TRBJ2-3; 7 bases agree with TRBD2. The ends lost 1 base at V and 5 bases at J; junction bases unmatched: 6. Germline CDR1 LNHNV, CDR2 YYDKDF (reference sequence). The CDR3 runs to 15 residues. CDR3 coding DNA: TGTGCCACCAGCAGAGCGGGGGGAAAGGGAGATACGCAGTATTTT. As protein: CATSRAGGKGDTQYF.

V and J are TRBV6-5 and TRBJ2-2, with TRBD1 matching 7 bases. Trimming took 6 bases from V and 6 from J; bases not matched to a gene: 7. CDR1 is MNHEY, CDR2 SVGAGI, per germline. This CDR3 comprises 14 residues. The CDR3 DNA reads TGTGCCAGCAGCTCCGGGACAGTATCCGGGGAGCTGTTTTTT. Its protein product is CASSSGTVSGELFF.

The gene calls are TRBV28 and TRBJ2-7; D gene unclear. The CDR3 is 14 residues long. Germline lookup yields CDR1 MDHEN and CDR2 SYDVKM. The germline V and J ends were trimmed by 5 bases and 2 bases, with 13 bases remaining between them. The CDR3 DNA is TGTGCCAGCAGTCCCCGCCAGGTTCCCTACGAGCAGTACTTC. Residues: CASSPRQVPYEQYF.

The chain couples TRBV27 to TRBJ2-3; 11 nucleotides align to TRBD2. V was pared by 7 bases and J by 1 base, with 7 bases of the junction left unmatched. Germline assignment: CDR1 MNHEY and CDR2 SMNVEV (reference sequence). The CDR3 extends over 16 amino acids. The CDR3 DNA is TGTGCCAGCAAATCTAGCGGGAGGAATTGCACAGATACGCAGTATTTT. Translation: CASKSSGRNCTDTQYF.

Remarks on this clone: This sample includes further DNA sequences coding for the same CDR3. V is TRBV28 and J is TRBJ2-7, with a possible D match to TRBD1 (5 bases). V was shortened by 5 bases and J by 0 bases, with 11 bases between the two germline ends. The germline CDR1 and CDR2 sequences are MDHEN and SYDVKM. CDR3 length: 14 amino acids. The DNA for the CDR3 is TGTGCCAGCAGTACCTCAGGGTCCTCCTACGAGCAGTACTTC. This gives the protein CASSTSGSSYEQYF.